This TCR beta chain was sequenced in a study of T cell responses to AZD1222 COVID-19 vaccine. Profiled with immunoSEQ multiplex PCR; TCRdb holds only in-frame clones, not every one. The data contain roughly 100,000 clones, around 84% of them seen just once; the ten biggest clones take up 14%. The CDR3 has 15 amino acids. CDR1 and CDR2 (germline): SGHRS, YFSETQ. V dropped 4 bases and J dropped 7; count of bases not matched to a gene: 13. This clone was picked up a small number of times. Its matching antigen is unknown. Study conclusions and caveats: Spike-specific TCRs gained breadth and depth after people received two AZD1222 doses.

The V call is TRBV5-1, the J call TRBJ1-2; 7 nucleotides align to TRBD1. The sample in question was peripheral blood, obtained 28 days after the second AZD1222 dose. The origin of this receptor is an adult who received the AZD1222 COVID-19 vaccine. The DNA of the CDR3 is TGCGCCAGCAGCCCGCACCGGACAGGAGAGGGTGGCTACACCTTC. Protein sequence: CASSPHRTGEGGYTF.